This record concerns one TCR beta chain sequence. What it binds is not known. This sample was included in a study of metastatic and nonmetastatic thyroid tumors. Overall study: Where malignant and benign thyroid patients were concerned, repertoires were compared across blood and tumor or nodule tissue.

All patients were untreated before thyroid surgery. The CDR3 totals 14 residues. Trimming took 2 bases from V and 8 from J; bases not matched to a gene: 4. Per the original data handling: For papillary thyroid cancer, a distant-metastasis classifier was constructed from CDR3 differences observed across clinicopathological groups. TCRdb re-called clones via MiXCR from the PCR reads. TCRdb, not the original authors, processed these V and J calls. The table lists over 9,500 clones, 27% of them singletons. Findings and caveats of the study: As reported, TCR beta diversity in blood and tumor was significantly higher in malignant thyroid tumors than in benign nodules.

This chain connects TRBV12-3 or TRBV12-4 to TRBJ1-4; 8 nucleotides agree with TRBD1. The material sequenced was tumor tissue. The sequence derives from a female donor with papillary thyroid cancer or a benign thyroid nodule (not recorded which). Some clones in this sample may be carry-over from other donors' samples. CDR3 in amino acids: CASSLRTGNEKLFF. The CDR3 DNA sequence: TGTGCCAGCAGTTTAAGGACAGGGAACGAAAAACTGTTTTTT.